The next 25 T cell receptor beta chains were all read from a single sample in a study of regulatory T cells in long-lasting Graves disease. Through Arm-PCR of CDR3 regions and iRepertoire HTBI primers, TCR beta libraries were built. From the multiplex PCR reads, TCRdb called clonotypes with MiXCR, one entry per CDR3 protein. The data show about 320,000 distinct CDR3 sequences, 18% seen once. Time point indicated: newly diagnosed GD, antithyroid drugs for less than 3 months. Extracted PBMC RNA gave rise to the TCR library. Sequencing was performed on peripheral blood mononuclear cells (PBMCs), taken at new diagnosis, from a patient treated with antithyroid drugs. Receptor source: a female donor with Graves disease.

This clonotype has ten or more counts. The chain joins TRBV5-5 to TRBJ1-2; D gene uncertain. CDR3 length equals 15 residues. Germline-derived CDR1 and CDR2 are SGHKS and YYEKEE (reference sequence). Trimming removed 2 bases from V and 4 bases from J, with 15 bases in between. The CDR3 reads CASSLEYQNVYGYTF. Written as DNA, the CDR3 is TGTGCCAGCAGCTTAGAATACCAGAACGTCTATGGCTACACCTTC.

As to this clonotype: A much larger clone sits a single nucleotide away, making a read error possible. The J gene is TRBJ2-1, the V gene TRBV11-3; D is unresolved. The V gene lost 2 bases and the J gene lost 7 bases, with 12 bases spanning the gap. The CDR3 runs 14 residues. CDR1 SGHNT and CDR2 YENEEA come from the germline V gene. The CDR3 DNA reads TGTGCCAGCAGCTTACGTAGGACCGATAATGAGCAGTTCTTC. Translating gives CASSLRRTDNEQFF.

The chain has TRBV10-3 and TRBJ2-2, with unresolved D. Trimming stripped 7 bases from V and 1 base from J, with 10 bases between. The CDR3 runs to 14 residues. CDR1 and CDR2 from the germline V gene are ENHRY and SYGVKD. The DNA for the CDR3 is TGTGCCATCAATCAAGGCAAGAACACCGGGGAGCTGTTTTTT. Amino acid sequence: CAINQGKNTGELFF.

The rearrangement joins TRBV5-1 to TRBJ1-6, with D unclear. Germline assignment: CDR1 SGHRS and CDR2 YFSETQ. V lost 4 bases and J 0 bases, leaving 23 bases between the germline ends. The CDR3 is 20 residues long. DNA for the CDR3: TGCGCCAGCAGCAGGAAAACACCGGGATCTGATAGCTCCTATAATTCACCCCTCCACTTT. Amino acids: CASSRKTPGSDSSYNSPLHF.

There are many counts of this clonotype. This rearrangement joins TRBV29-1 to TRBJ1-5, with D perhaps matching TRBD1 (6 bases). V lost 7 bases and J 3 bases, leaving 13 bases between the germline ends. The germline CDR1 and CDR2 sequences are SQVTM and ANQGSEA. The CDR3 has 13 residues. CDR3 coding DNA: TGCAGCGCTGCCCAGGGGATCAATCAGCCCCAGCATTTT. Translating gives CSAAQGINQPQHF.

As to this clonotype: Since a much larger clone is just one base distant, this may be a read error. Since the CDR3 does not end with the conserved phenylalanine or tryptophan, this likely comes from a read error. This chain uses TRBV2 with TRBJ1-2, with a possible D match to TRBD1 (6 bases). CDR1 and CDR2 (germline): SNHLY, FYNNEI. This CDR3 has 15 amino acids. V lost 5 bases to trimming and J lost 3 bases, with 16 bases between them. This CDR3 reads CASSKTGFSDYGYTL. The CDR3 region has the DNA TGTGCCAGCAGTAAGACAGGTTTCTCTGACTATGGCTACACCCTC.

In this sample, this clonotype turned up a few times. This chain uses TRBV7-9 with TRBJ2-1; possibly TRBD2 for D (5 bases). The CDR3 has 15 residues. Germline CDR1 and CDR2: SEHNR and FQNEAQ (reference sequence). V lost 4 bases to trimming and J lost 6 bases, with 16 bases between them. DNA for the CDR3: TGTGCCAGCAGCTCACGTCCCGCGAGCGGCAATGAGCAGTTCTTC. Residues: CASSSRPASGNEQFF.

Details on this clonotype: This probably arose from a read error, given a far larger clone one base away. The V call is TRBV20-1, the J call TRBJ2-1; the D is unclear. Germline V CDR1 and CDR2: DFQATT, SNEGSKA (reference sequence). The CDR3 extends over 13 amino acids. V was pared by 6 bases and J by 13 bases, with 22 bases between. CDR3 amino acids: CSAMGTPSETQFF. The CDR3 coding sequence is TGCAGTGCGATGGGCACTCCTTCGGAGACCCAGTTCTTC.

This clonotype was picked up a small number of times. The chain combines TRBV5-1 with TRBJ1-1; maybe TRBD1 (6 bases). CDR3 length: 16 amino acids. CDR1 and CDR2 from the germline V gene are SGHRS and YFSETQ. V lost 0 bases and J 7 bases, leaving 19 bases between the germline ends. The CDR3 DNA reads as TGCGCCAGCAGCTTGGATACAGGGCCTACGGCCCGTGAAGCTTTCTTT. Translated, it gives CASSLDTGPTAREAFF.

This clonotype came up many times. V usage is TRBV28 and J usage is TRBJ2-5; D might be TRBD2 (5 bases). The germline V gene encodes CDR1 MDHEN and CDR2 SYDVKM. V lost 8 bases, J lost 5 bases, and 12 bases lay in between. The CDR3 runs to 12 residues. The chain's CDR3 is CASLSTGETQYF. CDR3 sequence (DNA): TGTGCCAGCCTTTCGACGGGGGAGACCCAGTACTTC.

The sample holds a few counts of this clonotype. The chain couples TRBV7-8 to TRBJ2-5, with TRBD1 identical over 10 bases. The length of the CDR3 is 14 residues. The V and J ends lost 0 bases and 5 bases, in that order; junction bases with no gene match: 0. CDR1 is SGHVS and CDR2 is FQNEAQ in the germline V gene. The CDR3 DNA follows: TGTGCCAGCAGCTTAGCGGGACAGGGGGAGACCCAGTACTTC. Amino acids: CASSLAGQGETQYF.

Note on this clonotype: This is likely an artifact of a read error, given a far larger clone one base away. This rearrangement joins TRBV2 to TRBJ2-1; D could derive from TRBD1 or TRBD2 (5 bases each). Trimming pared 5 bases from V and 8 bases from J, leaving 19 bases between. The CDR3 consists of 15 residues. Germline V gene sequence: CDR1 SNHLY, CDR2 FYNNEI. CDR3 sequence: CASSSPGRTPDEQFF. CDR3 nucleotides: TGTGCCAGCAGTTCACCGGGACGAACCCCCGATGAGCAGTTCTTC. The full variable domain, with the rest looked up from reference TRBV2 and TRBJ2-1, is EPEVTQTPSHQVTQMGQEVILRCVPISNHLYFYWYRQILGQKVEFLVSFYNNEISEKSEIFDDQFSVERPDGSNFTLKIRSTKLEDSAMYFCASSSPGRTPDEQFFGPGTRLTVL.

The table lists this clonotype with many counts. V is TRBV7-2 and J is TRBJ2-4; D is unresolved. The CDR3 spans 16 residues. The V end lost 0 bases, the J end lost 0 bases, and 9 bases lay between the germline ends. The germline gives CDR1 SGHTA, CDR2 FQGNSA. The CDR3 sequence is CASSLALSIAKNIQYF. For the CDR3, the DNA is TGTGCCAGCAGCTTAGCGCTTTCGATAGCCAAAAACATTCAGTACTTC.

A word on this clonotype: An end of the junction differs from the germline gene, which may be a read error. V usage is TRBV7-7 and J usage is TRBJ2-1; D remains unclear. The CDR3 sequence is 13 residues long. The V gene's germline CDR1 is SSHAT and CDR2 FNYEAQ (reference sequence). In nucleotides, the CDR3 is TGTGCTAGCAGCCTAAAGCTAGGCAATGAGCAGTTCTTC. Translation gives CASSLKLGNEQFF.

This clonotype was detected many times. The V and J genes are TRBV2 and TRBJ1-6, with 7 bases aligning to TRBD1. The V gene's germline CDR1 is SNHLY and CDR2 FYNNEI. J gave up 6 bases and V 7 bases, and 6 bases lay outside the gene matches. This CDR3 has 14 residues. CDR3 sequence: CASTLGTANSPLHF. The CDR3 DNA reads TGTGCCAGCACCCTCGGGACAGCTAATTCACCCCTCCACTTT.

This clonotype was counted many times. The V call is TRBV27, the J call TRBJ2-5; D is unresolved. Trimming removed 3 bases from V and 1 base from J, with 9 bases in between. CDR1 MNHEY and CDR2 SMNVEV come from the germline V gene (reference sequence). This CDR3 spans 14 amino acids. The CDR3 DNA reads as TGTGCCAGCAGTTTTAGTCCCTTCCAAGAGACCCAGTACTTC. The encoded protein is CASSFSPFQETQYF.

This clonotype was detected many times. The chain employs TRBV27 and TRBJ1-1, with D possibly being TRBD1 (5 bases). The CDR3 spans 15 residues. Germline V CDR1 and CDR2: MNHEY, SMNVEV (reference sequence). Trimming took off 1 base at V and 2 bases at J, with 11 bases between the two ends. CDR3 residues: CASSLLGTDNTEAFF. CDR3 nucleotides: TGTGCCAGCAGTTTATTGGGGACGGATAACACTGAAGCTTTCTTT.

This clonotype was recorded at least ten times. V and J are TRBV19 and TRBJ2-1; 7 bases fit TRBD2. The V gene's germline CDR1 is LNHDA and CDR2 SQIVND (reference sequence). Trimming at V came to 3 bases and at J to 6 bases, leaving 8 bases not matched to a gene. This CDR3 has 15 residues. CDR3 loop: CASSMGQRGGNEQFF. CDR3 in DNA: TGTGCCAGTAGTATGGGTCAGCGGGGTGGCAATGAGCAGTTCTTC. Using reference TRBV19 and TRBJ2-1 for the parts outside the CDR3, the full variable domain is DGGITQSPKYLFRKEGQNVTLSCEQNLNHDAMYWYRQDPGQGLRLIYYSQIVNDFQKGDIAEGYSVSREKKESFPLTVTSAQKNPTAFYLCASSMGQRGGNEQFFGPGTRLTVL.

The chain couples TRBV6-2 or TRBV6-3 to TRBJ2-2; possibly TRBD1 for D (5 bases). The CDR3 spans 13 residues. V lost 5 bases and J lost 7, with 11 bases in between. Germline V gives CDR1 MNHEY, CDR2 SVGEGT. The CDR3 nucleotides are TGTGCCAGCAGTCCCGACAGCCACGGGGAGCTGTTTTTT. Protein sequence: CASSPDSHGELFF.

This clonotype was counted many times. CDR3 DNA sequence: TGTGCCAGCAGCCCACGCTGGCCGGGACTTTCTGGAAACACCATATATTTT. Encoded protein: CASSPRWPGLSGNTIYF. The chain joins TRBV27 to TRBJ1-3; D perhaps matches TRBD1 (5 bases). Germline V lookup: CDR1 MNHEY, CDR2 SMNVEV (reference sequence). CDR3 size: 17 residues. V was trimmed by 6 bases and J by 1 base, leaving 19 bases between them.

This clonotype was recorded at least ten times. The chain links TRBV20-1 to TRBJ2-7, with D possibly called TRBD1 or TRBD2 (5 bases each). Trimming left V 2 bases short and J 5 bases short, with 7 bases between. This CDR3 comprises 11 residues. Germline-derived CDR1 and CDR2 are DFQATT and SNEGSKA (reference sequence). CDR3 in DNA: TGCAGTGCTAGACAGGGAGACGAGCAGTACTTC. Protein product: CSARQGDEQYF.

The J gene is TRBJ2-7, the V gene TRBV7-2; TRBD2 matches at 8 bases. This CDR3 has 15 amino acids. Germline trimming cut 6 bases from V and 0 bases from J; bases unmatched to any gene: 7. Germline CDR1 reads SGHTA; CDR2 reads FQGNSA. CDR3 protein: CASRPSGGTSYEQYF. The CDR3, as DNA: TGTGCCAGCAGACCGTCGGGAGGGACCTCCTACGAGCAGTACTTC.

This clonotype appeared many times. The rearrangement joins TRBV6-2 or TRBV6-3 to TRBJ2-1; TRBD2 matches at 10 bases. Germline CDR1 MNHEY, CDR2 SVGEGT. With V trimmed by 6 bases and J by 6 bases, 5 bases remained unmatched. This CDR3 is built from 14 residues. The CDR3 sequence: CASRQLAGLNEQFF. The CDR3 DNA follows: TGTGCCAGCAGACAACTAGCGGGGCTCAATGAGCAGTTCTTC.

The sample holds many counts of this clonotype. CDR3 in amino acids: CASSIPGLGASQPQHF. The DNA of the CDR3 is TGTGCCAGTAGTATACCCGGGTTGGGTGCAAGTCAGCCCCAGCATTTT. J is TRBJ1-5 and V is TRBV19; D gene ambiguous. The V and J ends lost 2 bases and 6 bases respectively, with 17 bases between them. CDR1 and CDR2 (germline): LNHDA, SQIVND (reference sequence). The CDR3 has 16 residues.

V and J are TRBV5-4 and TRBJ2-1, with D uncertain. Germline CDR1 and CDR2: SGHNT and YYREEE (reference sequence). V was pared by 0 bases and J by 4 bases, with 14 bases between. The CDR3 length is 16 residues. CDR3 region: CASSLAAPMGYNEQFF. The CDR3 region has the DNA TGTGCCAGCAGCTTGGCCGCTCCGATGGGGTACAATGAGCAGTTCTTC.